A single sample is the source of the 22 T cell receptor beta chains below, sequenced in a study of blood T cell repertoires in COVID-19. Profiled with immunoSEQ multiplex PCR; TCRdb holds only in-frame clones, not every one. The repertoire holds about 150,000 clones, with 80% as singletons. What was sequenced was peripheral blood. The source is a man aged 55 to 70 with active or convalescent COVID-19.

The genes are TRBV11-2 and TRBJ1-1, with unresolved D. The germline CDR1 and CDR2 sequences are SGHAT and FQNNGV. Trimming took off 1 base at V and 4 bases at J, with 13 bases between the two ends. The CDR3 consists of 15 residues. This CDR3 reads CASSLGVAESTEAFF. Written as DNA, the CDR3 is TGTGCCAGCAGCTTAGGCGTGGCGGAGAGCACTGAAGCTTTCTTT. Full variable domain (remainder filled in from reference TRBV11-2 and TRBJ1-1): EAGVAQSPRYKIIEKRQSVAFWCNPISGHATLYWYQQILGQGPKLLIQFQNNGVVDDSQLPKDRFSAERLKGVDSTLKIQPAKLEDSAVYLCASSLGVAESTEAFFGQGTRLTVV.

DNA of the CDR3: TGTGCCAGCAGCTTACTCCGGGACTCCACCAAGCAGTACTTC. Translation: CASSLLRDSTKQYF. This chain uses TRBV11-3 with TRBJ2-7; D might be TRBD2 (6 bases). The CDR3 consists of 14 residues. The germline V and J ends were trimmed by 2 bases and 8 bases, with 16 bases remaining between them. Germline V CDR1 and CDR2: SGHNT, YENEEA.

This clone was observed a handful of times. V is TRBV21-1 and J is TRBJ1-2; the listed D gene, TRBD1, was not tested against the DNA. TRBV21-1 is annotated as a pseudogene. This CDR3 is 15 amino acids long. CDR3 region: CASTRRQAPNYGYTF. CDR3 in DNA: TGTGCCAGCACCCGGAGACAGGCTCCTAACTATGGCTACACCTTC.

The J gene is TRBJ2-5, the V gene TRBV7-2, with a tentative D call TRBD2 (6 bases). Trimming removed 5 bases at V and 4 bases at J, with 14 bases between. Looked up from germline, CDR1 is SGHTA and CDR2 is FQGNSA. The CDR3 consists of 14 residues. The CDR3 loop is CASSRSGVTETQYF. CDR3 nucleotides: TGTGCCAGCAGCCGGTCGGGGGTGACAGAGACCCAGTACTTC.

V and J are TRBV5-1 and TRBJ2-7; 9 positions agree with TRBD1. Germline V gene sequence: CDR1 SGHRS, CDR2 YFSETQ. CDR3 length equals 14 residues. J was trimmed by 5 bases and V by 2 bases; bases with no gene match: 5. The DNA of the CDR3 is TGCGCCAGCAGCTTTACAGGGGGCGCGAACGAGCAGTACTTC. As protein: CASSFTGGANEQYF.

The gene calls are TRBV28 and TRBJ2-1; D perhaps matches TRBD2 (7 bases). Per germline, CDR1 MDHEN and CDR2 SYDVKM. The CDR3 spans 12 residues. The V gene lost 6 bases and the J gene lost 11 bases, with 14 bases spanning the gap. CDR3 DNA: TGTGCCAGCAGCCTGGGGGGGACACAGCAGTTCTTC. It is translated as CASSLGGTQQFF.

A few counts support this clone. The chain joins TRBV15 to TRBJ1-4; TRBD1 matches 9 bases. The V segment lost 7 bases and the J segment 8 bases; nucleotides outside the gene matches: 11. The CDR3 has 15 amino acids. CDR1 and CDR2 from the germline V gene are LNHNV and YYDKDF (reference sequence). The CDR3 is CATTQGAGEEEKLFF. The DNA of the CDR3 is TGTGCCACCACACAGGGGGCGGGGGAGGAAGAAAAACTGTTTTTT.

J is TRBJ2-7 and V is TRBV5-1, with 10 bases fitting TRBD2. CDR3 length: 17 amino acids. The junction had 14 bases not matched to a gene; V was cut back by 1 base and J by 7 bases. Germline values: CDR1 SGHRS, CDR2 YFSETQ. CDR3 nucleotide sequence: TGCGCCAGCAGCTTGACCCTAGCGGGAGTTTCGAGGGGGGAGCAGTACTTC. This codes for CASSLTLAGVSRGEQYF.

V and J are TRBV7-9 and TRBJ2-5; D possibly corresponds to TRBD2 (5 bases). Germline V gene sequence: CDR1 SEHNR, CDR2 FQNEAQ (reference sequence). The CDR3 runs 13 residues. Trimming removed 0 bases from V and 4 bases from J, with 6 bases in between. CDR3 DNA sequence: TGTGCCAGCAGCTTAGCCGGGGTAGAGACCCAGTACTTC. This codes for CASSLAGVETQYF.

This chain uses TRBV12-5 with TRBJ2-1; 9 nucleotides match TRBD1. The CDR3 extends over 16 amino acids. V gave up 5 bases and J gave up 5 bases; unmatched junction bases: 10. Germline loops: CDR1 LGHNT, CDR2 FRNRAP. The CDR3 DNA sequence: TGTGCTAGTGGTCGGGGGACAGGGCGAAAAAACAATGAGCAGTTCTTC. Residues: CASGRGTGRKNNEQFF.

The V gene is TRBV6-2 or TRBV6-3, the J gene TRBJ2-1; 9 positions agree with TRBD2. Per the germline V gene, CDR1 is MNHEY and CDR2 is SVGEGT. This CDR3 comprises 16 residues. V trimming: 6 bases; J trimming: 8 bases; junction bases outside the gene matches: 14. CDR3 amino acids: CASSRVAGVVADEQFF. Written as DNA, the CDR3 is TGTGCCAGCAGCAGAGTAGCGGGAGTAGTAGCTGATGAGCAGTTCTTC.

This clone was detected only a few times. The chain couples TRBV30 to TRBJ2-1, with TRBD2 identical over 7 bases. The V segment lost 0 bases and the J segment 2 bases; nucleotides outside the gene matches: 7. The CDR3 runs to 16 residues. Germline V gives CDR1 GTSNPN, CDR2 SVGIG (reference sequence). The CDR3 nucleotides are TGTGCCTGGAGTGTAAGGGGAGGACTAGCCTACAATGAGCAGTTCTTC. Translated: CAWSVRGGLAYNEQFF.

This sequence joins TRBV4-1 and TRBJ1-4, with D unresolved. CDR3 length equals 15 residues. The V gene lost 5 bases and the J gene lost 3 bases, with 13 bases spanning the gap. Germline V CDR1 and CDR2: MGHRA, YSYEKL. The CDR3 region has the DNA TGCGCCAGCAGCTCCCCCGGACTGCCTAATGAAAAACTGTTTTTT. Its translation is CASSSPGLPNEKLFF.

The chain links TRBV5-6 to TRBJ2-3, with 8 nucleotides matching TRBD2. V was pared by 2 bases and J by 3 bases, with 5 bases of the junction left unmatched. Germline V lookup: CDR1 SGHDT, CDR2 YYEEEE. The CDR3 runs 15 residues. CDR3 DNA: TGTGCCAGCAGCTTAGCGGGAGATATAACAGATACGCAGTATTTT. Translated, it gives CASSLAGDITDTQYF.

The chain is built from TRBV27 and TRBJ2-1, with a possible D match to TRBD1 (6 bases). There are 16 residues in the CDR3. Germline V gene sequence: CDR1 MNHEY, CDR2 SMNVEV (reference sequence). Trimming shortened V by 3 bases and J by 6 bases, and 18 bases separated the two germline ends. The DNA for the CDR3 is TGTGCCAGCAGTTTCCCCGGGTTTGGGGGCTTCAATGAGCAGTTCTTC. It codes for CASSFPGFGGFNEQFF.

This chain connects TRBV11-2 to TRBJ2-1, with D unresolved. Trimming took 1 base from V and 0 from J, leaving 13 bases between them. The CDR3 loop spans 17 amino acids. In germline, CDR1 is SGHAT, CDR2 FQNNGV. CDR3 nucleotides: TGTGCCAGCAGCTTAGTAGCTGTTCCTAGCTCCTACAATGAGCAGTTCTTC. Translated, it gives CASSLVAVPSSYNEQFF.

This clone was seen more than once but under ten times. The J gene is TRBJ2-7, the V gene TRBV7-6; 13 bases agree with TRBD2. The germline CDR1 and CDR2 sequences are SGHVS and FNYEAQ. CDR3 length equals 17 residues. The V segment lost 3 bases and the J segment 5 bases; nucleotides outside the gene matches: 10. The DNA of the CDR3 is TGTGCCAGCAGCTTGGGCCGGACTAGCGGGAGTCAGGACGAGCAGTACTTC. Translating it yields CASSLGRTSGSQDEQYF. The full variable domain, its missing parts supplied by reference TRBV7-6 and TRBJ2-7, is GAGVSQSPRYKVTKRGQDVALRCDPISGHVSLYWYRQALGQGPEFLTYFNYEAQQDKSGLPNDRFSAERPEGSISTLTIQRTEQRDSAMYRCASSLGRTSGSQDEQYFGPGTRLTVT.

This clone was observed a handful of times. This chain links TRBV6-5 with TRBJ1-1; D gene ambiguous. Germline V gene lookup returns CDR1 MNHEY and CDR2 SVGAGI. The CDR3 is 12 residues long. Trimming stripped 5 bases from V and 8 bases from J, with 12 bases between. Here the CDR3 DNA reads TGTGCCAGCAGTCCCCGGACGGGAGAAGCTTTCTTT. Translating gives CASSPRTGEAFF.

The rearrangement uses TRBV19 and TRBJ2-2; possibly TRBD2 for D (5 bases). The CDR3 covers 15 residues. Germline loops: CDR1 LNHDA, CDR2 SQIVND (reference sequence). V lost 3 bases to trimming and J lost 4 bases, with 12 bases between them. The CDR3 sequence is CASSITGESTGELFF. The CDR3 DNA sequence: TGTGCCAGTAGTATCACCGGGGAGTCCACCGGGGAGCTGTTTTTT.

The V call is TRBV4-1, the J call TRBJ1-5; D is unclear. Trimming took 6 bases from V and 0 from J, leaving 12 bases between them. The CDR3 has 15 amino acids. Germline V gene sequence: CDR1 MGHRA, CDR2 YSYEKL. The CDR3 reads CASRDYRVSNQPQHF. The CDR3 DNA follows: TGCGCCAGCAGAGACTATAGAGTTAGCAATCAGCCCCAGCATTTT.

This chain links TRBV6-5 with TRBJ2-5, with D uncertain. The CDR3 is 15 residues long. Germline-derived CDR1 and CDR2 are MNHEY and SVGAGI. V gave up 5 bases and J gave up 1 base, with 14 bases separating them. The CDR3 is CASSSPAAAQETQYF. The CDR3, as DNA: TGTGCCAGCAGTAGCCCCGCGGCGGCCCAAGAGACCCAGTACTTC.

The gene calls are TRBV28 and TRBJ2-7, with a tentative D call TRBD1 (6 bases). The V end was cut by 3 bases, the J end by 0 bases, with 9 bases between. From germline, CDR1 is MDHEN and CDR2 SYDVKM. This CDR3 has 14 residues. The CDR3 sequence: CASSFGTSSYEQYF. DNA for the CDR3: TGTGCCAGCAGTTTTGGGACAAGCTCCTACGAGCAGTACTTC.